This T cell receptor (beta chain) emerged from a study of cytomegalovirus exposure and HLA in healthy donors. Germline loops: CDR1 SGDLS, CDR2 YYNGEE. Deletions cut 0 bases from V and 0 bases from J, with 13 bases between. CDR3 size: 18 residues. Amplification used 60 Vbeta primers and 13 Jbeta primers. TCRdb's copy holds only in-frame clones and misses some; the assay was immunoSEQ multiplex PCR. The sample carries 100,000 to 150,000 clones, around 75% recorded once. Study results and limitations: It has been reported that TCR beta sequences accurately predicted the HLA-A and HLA-B alleles of most subjects. HLA allele associations emerged for 16,951 TCR beta sequences in a later analysis, at 0.05 false discovery rate. Other equally common chains were less clonally expanded than HLA-associated TCR beta chains, a later analysis showed. The authors enumerated 180 or so TCR beta chains as linked to cytomegalovirus.

In the case of this clone: What it recognizes is unknown.

The sequence was obtained from a woman in her fifties or sixties in good health and CMV-seropositive. The gene calls are TRBV9 and TRBJ2-6; possible D gene TRBD1, 6 bases. The specimen sequenced was PBMCs. The CDR3 region has the DNA TGTGCCAGCAGCGTAGTGGGCAGGGGACCCTCTGGGGCCAACGTCCTGACTTTC. It specifies CASSVVGRGPSGANVLTF.